This TCR beta chain originates from a study of blood T cell repertoires in COVID-19. At the level of the study: There were acute and convalescent COVID-19 samples, and they came from the United States, Italy and Spain. The analysed material was cDNA or gDNA that came from T cells, B-cell-depleted T cells, or PBMCs.

Data came from immunoSEQ multiplex PCR; TCRdb stores just in-frame clones and leaves some out. The sample lists 140,000 to 150,000 clones; approximately 80% were seen once. The V and J ends lost 5 bases and 4 bases, in that order; junction bases with no gene match: 8. CDR3 length: 16 residues. Per germline, CDR1 MDHEN and CDR2 SYDVKM. Sequenced input: peripheral blood. The source is a human donor in a cohort sampled during active COVID-19. This chain connects TRBV28 to TRBJ2-1, with 10 bases aligning to TRBD1. The chain's CDR3 is CASSHRDRGSYNEQFF. The CDR3 bases are TGTGCCAGCAGTCACCGGGACAGGGGCTCATACAATGAGCAGTTCTTC.